The rows below give T cell receptor beta chains drawn from one sample of a study of T cells after posttransplantation cyclophosphamide. TCRdb's copy holds only in-frame clones and misses some; the assay was immunoSEQ multiplex PCR. The sample comprises more than 20,000 clones, 85% to 90% of which are singletons, and less than 2% rests with the top ten. The starting material was PBMCs, obtained about 360 days after allogeneic stem cell transplant with calcineurin inhibitor and methotrexate. The source of these receptors is a female patient aged 25-39 years who received an allogeneic stem cell transplant from an unrelated donor, was CMV-positive, and had acute and chronic GVHD. The T cells may partly be graft donor cells. CDR3s include the opening cysteine and the closing phenylalanine or tryptophan. D genes are given only for firm matches. Clone size is stated in some rows and not others, as once, few, many or a class when expanded.

size,V,J,D,DNA,CDR3
NA,TRBV27,TRBJ1-3,TRBD1,TGTGCCAGCTGGGACAGGTCCTCTGGAAACACCATATATTTT,CASWDRSSGNTIYF
NA,TRBV11-3,TRBJ2-5,NA,TGTGCCAGCAGCCGTACGTCGGGGGAGACCCAGTACTTC,CASSRTSGETQYF
NA,TRBV19,TRBJ2-7,NA,TGTGCCAGTAGTATAGGGAGCGTCTACGAGCAGTACTTC,CASSIGSVYEQYF
NA,TRBV2,TRBJ1-6,TRBD1,TGTGCCAGCAGTGAAGCGAGGACAGGGGCTGGGTCACCCCTCCACTTT,CASSEARTGAGSPLHF
NA,TRBV6-6,TRBJ1-5,TRBD1,TGTGCCAGCAGTTCACACGACAGGGGGCCTAATCAGCCCCAGCATTTT,CASSSHDRGPNQPQHF
NA,TRBV7-8,TRBJ2-1,NA,TGTGCCAGCAGCTTGGCGGATCAGCAGTTCTTC,CASSLADQQFF
NA,TRBV5-5,TRBJ1-1,NA,TGTGCCAGCAGCTTGCGAGGGAGGGACACTGAAGCTTTCTTT,CASSLRGRDTEAFF
NA,TRBV27,TRBJ1-1,NA,TGTGCCAGCAGTTTATCGGAGGGTACTGAAGCTTTCTTT,CASSLSEGTEAFF
NA,TRBV7-9,TRBJ2-1,TRBD1,TGTGCCAGCAGCTTGCCGGACAGGGGCTACAATGAGCAGTTCTTC,CASSLPDRGYNEQFF
NA,TRBV19,TRBJ1-2,NA,TGTGCCAGTAGTATAGCAGGGCGAGACTATGGCTACACCTTC,CASSIAGRDYGYTF
once,TRBV5-5,TRBJ1-2,NA,TGTGCCAGCAGTGGGTTAAGGGGTGCTAACTATGGCTACACCTTC,CASSGLRGANYGYTF
NA,TRBV9,TRBJ1-1,TRBD1,TGTGCCAGCAGCGCCGTGTCCGGACAGGGAGAGAAAGCTTTCTTT,CASSAVSGQGEKAFF
NA,TRBV18,TRBJ2-1,NA,TGTGCCAGCTCACCGCTAGAAGCCGACAATGAGCAGTTCTTC,CASSPLEADNEQFF
NA,TRBV7-8,TRBJ2-7,TRBD1,TGTGCCAGCAGCTACCTATCGGGACAGCCCTCCTACGAGCAGTACTTC,CASSYLSGQPSYEQYF
once,TRBV14,TRBJ2-1,TRBD2,TGTGCCAGCAGCCAGGGACTAGCGTTCTACAATGAGCAGTTCTTC,CASSQGLAFYNEQFF
NA,TRBV7-3,TRBJ2-7,NA,TGTGCCAGCAGCTTAATGACAGCCGCGCCCTACGAGCAGTACTTC,CASSLMTAAPYEQYF
NA,TRBV19,TRBJ1-1,TRBD1,TGTGCCAGTAGTATCCGGACAGGGGGCACTGAAGCTTTCTTT,CASSIRTGGTEAFF
NA,TRBV12-5,TRBJ1-2,TRBD1,TGTGCTAGTGCCACGTCGGGACAGGGGGCAAACCGCTATGGCTACACCTTC,CASATSGQGANRYGYTF
NA,TRBV11-3,TRBJ2-1,TRBD1,TGTGCCAGCAGCTCGCATAAAGGACAGGGCGGTAGGTCCTACAATGAGCAGTTCTTC,CASSSHKGQGGRSYNEQFF
NA,TRBV5-4,TRBJ1-4,TRBD1,TGTGCCAGCAGCTTGACAGGGGGTTTTAATGAAAAACTGTTTTTT,CASSLTGGFNEKLFF
NA,TRBV11-3,TRBJ2-1,TRBD2,TGTGCCAGCAGCTTAGCTAGCGGCCTGGAGCAGTTCTTC,CASSLASGLEQFF
NA,TRBV6-6,TRBJ2-3,NA,TGTGCCAGCAGTCCCATTAGTGGGACTACAGATACGCAGTATTTT,CASSPISGTTDTQYF
NA,TRBV2,TRBJ1-6,TRBD1,TGTGCCAGCAGTGAAGAGGACAGGGGGAGATCACCCCTCCACTTT,CASSEEDRGRSPLHF
NA,TRBV9,TRBJ2-7,NA,TGTGCCAGCAGCGTAGACAGTTACCCCTACGAGCAGTACTTC,CASSVDSYPYEQYF
NA,TRBV29-1,TRBJ2-2,TRBD1,TGCAGCGTTGGAATCAGGACAGGGGGGAACACCGGGGAGCTGTTTTTT,CSVGIRTGGNTGELFF
NA,TRBV2,TRBJ2-5,NA,TGTGCCAGCGGTGGGCACCCGAAGGAGACCCAGTACTTC,CASGGHPKETQYF
NA,TRBV7-9,TRBJ1-1,NA,TGTGCCAGCAGCTTTGGAGACAGCACTGAAGCTTTCTTT,CASSFGDSTEAFF
NA,TRBV7-8,TRBJ1-3,NA,TGTGCCAGCAGCTTATTACAAACAGGTCTAACTATTCACTCTGGAAACACCATATATTTT,CASSLLQTGLTIHSGNTIYF
NA,TRBV10-2,TRBJ1-2,TRBD1,TGCGCCAGCAGTGTTGGTGGGACAGGGGTCGGCTACACCTTC,CASSVGGTGVGYTF
few,TRBV6-1,TRBJ1-4,NA,TGTGCCAGCAGTAGACAGGCAACTAATGAAAAACTGTTTTTT,CASSRQATNEKLFF
NA,TRBV7-8,TRBJ1-1,NA,TGTGCCAGCAGCTTGTTACCACCCGACAGGCAGAACACTGAAGCTTTCTTT,CASSLLPPDRQNTEAFF
NA,TRBV7-9,TRBJ2-1,TRBD2,TGTGCCAGCAGCTTAGTAGCGGGCGAAAATGAGCAGTTCTTC,CASSLVAGENEQFF
NA,TRBV15,TRBJ2-3,NA,TGTGCCACCAGCACTGGTGAGGGAACAGATACGCAGTATTTT,CATSTGEGTDTQYF
few,TRBV10-3,TRBJ1-2,NA,TGTGGGACCACGAGGGACAATAACTATGGCTACACCTTC,CGTTRDNNYGYTF
once,TRBV2,TRBJ2-3,TRBD2,TGTGCCAGCAGTGTTGAACTAGCGGGGCCAATTACAGATACGCAGTATTTT,CASSVELAGPITDTQYF
NA,TRBV7-2,TRBJ2-1,TRBD2,TGTGCCAGCAGCTTCCGGGTAGCGGGAGGCTCCTCCACCTACAATGAGCAGTTCTTC,CASSFRVAGGSSTYNEQFF
NA,TRBV9,TRBJ2-3,NA,TGTGCCAGCAGCCCTCCCGGAGGCACAGATACGCAGTATTTT,CASSPPGGTDTQYF
NA,TRBV19,TRBJ2-1,NA,TGTGCCAGTAGTATGGGCCAGCCCCTTGAGCAGTTCTTC,CASSMGQPLEQFF
NA,TRBV29-1,TRBJ2-5,NA,TGCAGCGTTGACATTCCAAAAGGCAGGCAGACCCAGTACTTC,CSVDIPKGRQTQYF
NA,TRBV10-1,TRBJ2-2,NA,TGCGCCAGCAGTGCTAAACCGTCCGGGACACCGAACACCGGGGAGCTGTTTTTT,CASSAKPSGTPNTGELFF
NA,TRBV7-2,TRBJ2-1,TRBD2,TGTGCCAGCAGCTCTAGTGTCCCTCTAGCGGGAGGCCAGGAGCAGTTCTTC,CASSSSVPLAGGQEQFF
once,TRBV5-1,TRBJ2-5,TRBD2,TGCGCCAGCAGCTTGGGGACTAGCGGGAATGAAGAGACCCAGTACTTC,CASSLGTSGNEETQYF
NA,TRBV29-1,TRBJ1-1,NA,TGCAGCGTTGAACCGGGGGGGAACACTGAAGCTTTCTTT,CSVEPGGNTEAFF